This entry concerns a single T cell receptor (beta chain). These data come from a study of T cells after yellow fever vaccination. One entry per CDR3 protein, called by TCRdb with MiXCR from the 5' RACE reads. The sample yields more than 45,000 distinct CDR3 sequences, approximately 5.7% seen once. Notes on the study in general: Clonotypes that responded to the vaccine were almost all undetectable in sorted memory subsets on day 0.

With V trimmed by 4 bases and J by 0 bases, 4 bases remained unmatched. Germline-derived CDR1 and CDR2 are KGHDR and SFDVKD. There are 16 residues in the CDR3. This specimen was PBMCs, either bulk or a sorted T-cell subset (CD4+, CD8+, memory, or dextramer-sorted; not recorded which), taken on the day of the yellow fever booster vaccination. The chain carries TRBV24-1 and TRBJ2-2; 7 bases align to TRBD2. The clonotype originates from a man between 18 and 35 years old who received the YFV17D yellow fever vaccine. CDR3 in amino acids: CATSESGTANTGELFF. DNA for the CDR3: TGTGCCACCAGTGAAAGCGGGACTGCGAACACCGGGGAGCTGTTTTTT.